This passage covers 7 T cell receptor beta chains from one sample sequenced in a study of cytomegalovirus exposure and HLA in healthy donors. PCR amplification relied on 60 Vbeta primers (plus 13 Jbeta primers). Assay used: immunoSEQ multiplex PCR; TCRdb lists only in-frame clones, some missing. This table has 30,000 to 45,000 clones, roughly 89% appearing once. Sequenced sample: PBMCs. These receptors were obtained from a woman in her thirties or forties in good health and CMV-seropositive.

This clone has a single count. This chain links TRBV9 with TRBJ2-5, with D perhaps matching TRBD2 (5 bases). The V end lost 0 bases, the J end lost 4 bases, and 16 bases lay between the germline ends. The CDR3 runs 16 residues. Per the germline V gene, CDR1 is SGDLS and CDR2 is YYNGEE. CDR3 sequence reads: CASSVEGFRGGETQYF. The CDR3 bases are TGTGCCAGCAGCGTAGAGGGCTTCCGAGGAGGAGAGACCCAGTACTTC.

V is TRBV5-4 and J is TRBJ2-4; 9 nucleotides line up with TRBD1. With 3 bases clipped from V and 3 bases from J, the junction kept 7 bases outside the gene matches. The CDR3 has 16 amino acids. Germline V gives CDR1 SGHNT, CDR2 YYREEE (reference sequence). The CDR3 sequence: CASSWGGQGGKNIQYF. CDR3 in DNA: TGTGCCAGCAGCTGGGGGGGACAGGGTGGCAAAAACATTCAGTACTTC.

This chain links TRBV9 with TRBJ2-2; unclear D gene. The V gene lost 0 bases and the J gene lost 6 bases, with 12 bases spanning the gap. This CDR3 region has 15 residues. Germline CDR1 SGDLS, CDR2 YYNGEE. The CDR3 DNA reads TGTGCCAGCAGCGTAGGAGGCAGTCGTGCCGGGGAGCTGTTTTTT. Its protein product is CASSVGGSRAGELFF. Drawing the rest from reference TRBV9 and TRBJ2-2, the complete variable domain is DSGVTQTPKHLITATGQRVTLRCSPRSGDLSVYWYQQSLDQGLQFLIQYYNGEERAKGNILERFSAQQFPDLHSELNLSSLELGDSALYFCASSVGGSRAGELFFGEGSRLTVL.

DNA for the CDR3: TGTGCCAGCAGCCCCTGTGGGACAGGGGGTACGACTGGAAACACCATATATTTT. It codes for CASSPCGTGGTTGNTIYF. The chain recombines TRBV5-4 with TRBJ1-3, with 11 nucleotides matching TRBD1. Germline V gene lookup returns CDR1 SGHNT and CDR2 YYREEE (reference sequence). The CDR3 loop spans 18 amino acids. The V gene end was trimmed by 4 bases and the J gene end by 2 bases; junction bases not matched to a gene: 11.

DNA of the CDR3: TGTGCCAGCAGTGCCCGGCCCGAGGCTGAAGCTTTCTTT. Its translation: CASSARPEAEAFF. The V gene is TRBV6-1, the J gene TRBJ1-1; the D is unclear. The CDR3 has 13 residues. Trimming removed 4 bases at V and 6 bases at J, with 12 bases between. Germline V lookup: CDR1 MNHNS, CDR2 SASEGT.

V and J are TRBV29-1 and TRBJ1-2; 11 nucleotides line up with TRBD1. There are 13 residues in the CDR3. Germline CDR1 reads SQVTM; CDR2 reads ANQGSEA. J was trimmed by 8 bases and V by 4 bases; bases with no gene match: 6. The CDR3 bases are TGCAGCGTTGTGTGGGACAGGGGGGACGGCTACACCTTC. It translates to CSVVWDRGDGYTF.

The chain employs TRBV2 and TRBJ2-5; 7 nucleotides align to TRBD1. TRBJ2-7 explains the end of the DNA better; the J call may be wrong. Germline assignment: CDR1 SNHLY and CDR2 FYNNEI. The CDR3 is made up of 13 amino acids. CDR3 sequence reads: CASLPGQSYEQYF. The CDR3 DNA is TGTGCCAGTCTACCGGGACAGTCCTACGAGCAGTACTTC.